One and the same sample provided the 27 T cell receptor beta chains below, sequenced in a study of cytomegalovirus exposure and HLA in healthy donors. 13 Jbeta primers and 60 Vbeta primers were used for the PCR. Measured with immunoSEQ multiplex PCR; TCRdb has only the in-frame clones, and not every one. The sample shows approximately 150,000 clones, about a tenth of them seen only once. Sequencing was performed on PBMCs. The receptor source for this set is a male donor in good health and CMV-seronegative.

This clone was seen more than once but under ten times. The chain carries TRBV7-9 and TRBJ2-1; D remains unclear. This CDR3 region has 13 residues. CDR1 is SEHNR and CDR2 is FQNEAQ in the germline V gene (reference sequence). V shed 9 bases and J shed 6 bases, with 15 bases lying between them. The CDR3 DNA sequence: TGTGCCAGTGAGTATTCGGTCGCCAATGAGCAGTTCTTC. Protein sequence: CASEYSVANEQFF.

With regard to this clone: This specimen includes other DNA sequences encoding the same CDR3. This chain connects TRBV2 to TRBJ1-5; 7 nucleotides align to TRBD1. CDR1 and CDR2 from the germline V gene are SNHLY and FYNNEI. Germline trimming cut 3 bases from V and 3 bases from J; bases unmatched to any gene: 2. This CDR3 contains 14 residues. The DNA of the CDR3 is TGTGCCAGCAGTGAGGGACAGTACAATCAGCCCCAGCATTTT. Protein product: CASSEGQYNQPQHF.

The sample holds a few counts of this clone. The chain recombines TRBV5-4 with TRBJ1-2; 7 nucleotides match TRBD1. Unmatched junction bases numbered 3, after V lost 3 bases and J lost 4 bases. The CDR3 runs to 13 residues. Germline lookup yields CDR1 SGHNT and CDR2 YYREEE (reference sequence). This chain's CDR3 is CASSSTGVYGYTF. The CDR3 DNA follows: TGTGCCAGCAGCTCCACAGGGGTCTATGGCTACACCTTC.

The chain uses TRBV4-1 and TRBJ1-5, with 10 bases lining up with TRBD1. Losses at the gene ends were 4 bases for V and 0 bases for J; bases not matched to a gene: 6. Germline assignment: CDR1 MGHRA and CDR2 YSYEKL. CDR3 length: 17 residues. CDR3 DNA: TGCGCCAGCAGCCTAGGACAGGGGGATTATAGCAATCAGCCCCAGCATTTT. The encoded protein is CASSLGQGDYSNQPQHF.

This clone was counted between two and nine times. The gene calls are TRBV6-4 and TRBJ2-3; the match to TRBD2 covers 8 bases. The germline gives CDR1 MRHNA, CDR2 SNTAGT. The CDR3 spans 14 residues. After removal of 5 bases from V and 1 base from J, the junction contained 2 bases not matched to a gene. The CDR3 here is CASSHSGGTDTQYF. The CDR3 DNA is TGTGCCAGCAGTCATAGCGGGGGCACAGATACGCAGTATTTT.

This clone turned up a few times. In nucleotides, the CDR3 is TGTGCCAGCAGCGCCTCTTACGGGACTAGCGAAGGTGATGAGCAGTTCTTC. Encoded protein: CASSASYGTSEGDEQFF. The chain has TRBV9 and TRBJ2-1; 10 nucleotides line up with TRBD2. The CDR3 totals 17 residues. With 3 bases clipped from V and 8 bases from J, the junction kept 14 bases outside the gene matches. The germline CDR1 and CDR2 sequences are SGDLS and YYNGEE.

The chain combines TRBV5-1 with TRBJ2-7; D may be TRBD2 (7 bases). This CDR3 contains 16 residues. Looked up from germline, CDR1 is SGHRS and CDR2 is YFSETQ. Trimming cost V 5 bases and J 2 bases, with 20 bases left between them. The chain's CDR3 is CASRRGGARLTYEQYF. The DNA for the CDR3 is TGCGCCAGCAGAAGGGGGGGCGCGCGGTTGACCTACGAGCAGTACTTC.

The chain uses TRBV18 and TRBJ2-2, with TRBD1 matching 8 bases. V dropped 1 base and J dropped 5; count of bases not matched to a gene: 3. The CDR3 is 15 residues long. In germline, CDR1 is KGHSH, CDR2 LQKENI. CDR3 nucleotide sequence: TGTGCCAGCTCACCACGGACAGGGTGGACCGGGGAGCTGTTTTTT. Its translation: CASSPRTGWTGELFF.

This clone showed up just a few times. V and J are TRBV5-6 and TRBJ2-5, with D possibly TRBD2 on 5 matching bases. Germline V gene data show CDR1 as SGHDT and CDR2 as YYEEEE. V shed 5 bases and J shed 1 base, with 12 bases lying between them. The length of the CDR3 is 14 residues. CDR3 protein: CASSYGLPQETQYF. For the CDR3, the DNA is TGTGCCAGCAGTTACGGACTGCCCCAAGAGACCCAGTACTTC.

The V and J genes are TRBV27 and TRBJ2-7, with D perhaps matching TRBD2 (6 bases). Germline lookup yields CDR1 MNHEY and CDR2 SMNVEV (reference sequence). The germline V and J ends were trimmed by 3 bases and 2 bases, with 11 bases remaining between them. This CDR3 has 14 residues. CDR3 bases: TGTGCCAGCAGTTTCGGAGGGACCACCTACGAGCAGTACTTC. Its protein product is CASSFGGTTYEQYF.

CDR3 residues: CAWSVGIGGTDTQYF. The CDR3 DNA follows: TGTGCCTGGAGTGTGGGGATCGGGGGGACAGATACGCAGTATTTT. The V and J genes are TRBV30 and TRBJ2-3; 7 nucleotides agree with TRBD2. This CDR3 is built from 15 residues. With 0 bases clipped from V and 3 bases from J, the junction kept 6 bases outside the gene matches. Germline loops: CDR1 GTSNPN, CDR2 SVGIG (reference sequence). The full variable domain, with the rest looked up from reference TRBV30 and TRBJ2-3, is SQTIHQWPATLVQPVGSPLSLECTVEGTSNPNLYWYRQAAGRGLQLLFYSVGIGQISSEVPQNLSASRPQDRQFILSSKKLLLSDSGFYLCAWSVGIGGTDTQYFGPGTRLTVL.

This clone was seen a few times. The genes are TRBV19 and TRBJ2-1; TRBD1 agrees at 7 bases. Germline V CDR1 and CDR2: LNHDA, SQIVND (reference sequence). The CDR3 loop spans 14 amino acids. J was trimmed by 6 bases and V by 10 bases; bases with no gene match: 12. CDR3 DNA: TGTGCCACCGCCCCGGCGACAGGGAGCAATGAGCAGTTCTTC. This encodes CATAPATGSNEQFF.

CDR3: CASSYGQGNQPQHF. CDR3 nucleotide sequence: TGTGCCAGCAGTTACGGGCAGGGGAATCAGCCCCAGCATTTT. This rearrangement joins TRBV6-6 to TRBJ1-5; weak D call: TRBD1 (6 bases). The CDR3 runs to 14 residues. Germline V gene data show CDR1 as MNHNY and CDR2 as SVGAGI (reference sequence). The germline V and J ends were trimmed by 2 bases and 4 bases, with 9 bases remaining between them.

This clone has more than one count but fewer than ten. The V call is TRBV13, the J call TRBJ2-5; D not resolved. This CDR3 comprises 13 residues. The V end was cut by 0 bases, the J end by 3 bases, with 5 bases between. Germline assignment: CDR1 PRHDT and CDR2 FYEKMQ (reference sequence). The CDR3 reads CASSLGGEETQYF. The CDR3, as DNA: TGTGCCAGCAGCTTAGGAGGAGAAGAGACCCAGTACTTC. The variable domain in full, with the rest retrieved from reference TRBV13 and TRBJ2-5, is AAGVIQSPRHLIKEKRETATLKCYPIPRHDTVYWYQQGPGQDPQFLISFYEKMQSDKGSIPDRFSAQQFSDYHSELNMSSLELGDSALYFCASSLGGEETQYFGPGTRLLVL.

The chain joins TRBV7-2 to TRBJ2-3; D ambiguous. V dropped 4 bases and J dropped 6 bases, with 11 bases sitting between them. Germline-derived CDR1 and CDR2 are SGHTA and FQGNSA. This CDR3 comprises 13 residues. In DNA, the CDR3 is TGTGCCAGCAGCTACCTAAGAGGTGATACGCAGTATTTT. Its translation is CASSYLRGDTQYF.

This sequence joins TRBV19 and TRBJ1-1; the D is unclear. This CDR3 contains 14 residues. Trimming took off 1 base at V and 3 bases at J, with 9 bases between the two ends. The V gene's germline CDR1 is LNHDA and CDR2 SQIVND (reference sequence). The CDR3, as DNA: TGTGCCAGTAGTATAGTCCCAGATCACACTGAAGCTTTCTTT. Its translation is CASSIVPDHTEAFF. The variable domain in full, completed from reference TRBV19 and TRBJ1-1, reads DGGITQSPKYLFRKEGQNVTLSCEQNLNHDAMYWYRQDPGQGLRLIYYSQIVNDFQKGDIAEGYSVSREKKESFPLTVTSAQKNPTAFYLCASSIVPDHTEAFFGQGTRLTVV.

V gene TRBV30 combines with J gene TRBJ1-5; no firm D call. In germline, CDR1 is GTSNPN, CDR2 SVGIG (reference sequence). The germline V and J ends were trimmed by 1 base and 0 bases, with 7 bases remaining between them. The CDR3 is 14 residues long. CDR3 nucleotide sequence: TGTGCCTGGAGTGAGGCAGGTAGCAATCAGCCCCAGCATTTT. Its translation: CAWSEAGSNQPQHF.

This chain links TRBV9 with TRBJ1-4; TRBD1 agrees at 7 bases. The length of the CDR3 is 17 residues. The ends lost 0 bases at V and 7 bases at J; junction bases unmatched: 12. Germline V CDR1 and CDR2: SGDLS, YYNGEE. The CDR3 coding sequence is TGTGCCAGCAGCGTAGTAGGGGCGACAGGGAACCGTGAAAAACTGTTTTTT. This codes for CASSVVGATGNREKLFF.

V gene TRBV7-3 combines with J gene TRBJ2-2, with TRBD1 matching 10 bases. V gave up 5 bases and J gave up 6 bases; unmatched junction bases: 15. The CDR3 has 18 amino acids. Germline CDR1 reads SGHTA; CDR2 reads FQGTGA. The CDR3 loop reads CASSLPAGTGVGSGELFF. DNA of the CDR3: TGTGCCAGCAGCCTACCTGCCGGGACAGGGGTTGGTTCCGGGGAGCTGTTTTTT. Complete variable domain (other parts from reference TRBV7-3 and TRBJ2-2): GAGVSQTPSNKVTEKGKYVELRCDPISGHTALYWYRQSLGQGPEFLIYFQGTGAADDSGLPNDRFFAVRPEGSVSTLKIQRTERGDSAVYLCASSLPAGTGVGSGELFFGEGSRLTVL.

This clone came up a few times. This sequence joins TRBV19 and TRBJ1-1; possibly TRBD1 for D (6 bases). Germline CDR1 and CDR2: LNHDA and SQIVND (reference sequence). V was shortened by 5 bases and J by 1 base, with 14 bases between the two germline ends. The CDR3 contains 15 residues. The CDR3 DNA follows: TGTGCCAGTAGTGAAGACAGGTTGGAGAACACTGAAGCTTTCTTT. It codes for CASSEDRLENTEAFF.

A few counts support this clone. The V gene is TRBV10-3, the J gene TRBJ2-7; 10 bases line up with TRBD2. This CDR3 is 13 amino acids long. Per the germline V gene, CDR1 is ENHRY and CDR2 is SYGVKD. Unmatched junction bases numbered 4, after V lost 9 bases and J lost 2 bases. CDR3 loop: CAILAGDTYEQYF. The CDR3 nucleotides read TGTGCCATTCTAGCGGGAGATACCTACGAGCAGTACTTC.

The chain joins TRBV7-9 to TRBJ2-3; TRBD2 aligns across 7 bases. J gave up 4 bases and V 3 bases, and 4 bases lay outside the gene matches. The CDR3 totals 14 residues. Germline CDR1 is SEHNR and CDR2 is FQNEAQ (reference sequence). This chain's CDR3 is CASSLGRVPDTQYF. Written as DNA, the CDR3 is TGTGCCAGCAGCTTGGGGAGGGTACCAGATACGCAGTATTTT.

The chain carries TRBV28 and TRBJ2-5; D uncertain. The CDR3 sequence is 13 residues long. The germline gives CDR1 MDHEN, CDR2 SYDVKM. V was shortened by 2 bases and J by 0 bases, with 4 bases between the two germline ends. For the CDR3, the DNA is TGTGCCAGCAGTTTAACTTACCAAGAGACCCAGTACTTC. It is translated as CASSLTYQETQYF.

The V and J genes are TRBV7-3 and TRBJ2-3; D not certain. This CDR3 spans 12 amino acids. V was cut by 1 base and J by 5 bases, with 4 bases left in between. CDR1 SGHTA and CDR2 FQGTGA come from the germline V gene. CDR3 protein: CASSLSRDTQYF. CDR3 nucleotide sequence: TGTGCCAGCAGCTTAAGTAGAGATACGCAGTATTTT. The whole variable domain, filled in from reference TRBV7-3 and TRBJ2-3, reads GAGVSQTPSNKVTEKGKYVELRCDPISGHTALYWYRQSLGQGPEFLIYFQGTGAADDSGLPNDRFFAVRPEGSVSTLKIQRTERGDSAVYLCASSLSRDTQYFGPGTRLTVL.

This clone was observed a handful of times. This rearrangement joins TRBV19 to TRBJ1-3, with D possibly matching TRBD1 (6 bases). CDR1 and CDR2 from the germline V gene are LNHDA and SQIVND (reference sequence). Trimming shortened V by 6 bases and J by 4 bases, and 7 bases separated the two germline ends. The CDR3 has 12 amino acids. CDR3 coding DNA: TGTGCCAGTAGGGACAGAGGAAACACCATATATTTT. This encodes CASRDRGNTIYF.

The rearrangement joins TRBV4-3 to TRBJ1-2, with D hard to call. V lost 0 bases and J 7 bases, leaving 6 bases between the germline ends. CDR1 and CDR2 from the germline V gene are LGHNA and YSLEER. The CDR3 contains 12 residues. The CDR3 protein is CASSQDGGGYTF. CDR3 nucleotide sequence: TGCGCCAGCAGCCAAGACGGAGGTGGCTACACCTTC.

This clone was detected a few times. The chain combines TRBV6-5 with TRBJ2-7; a possible D gene is TRBD2 (6 bases). V lost 0 bases and J 3 bases, leaving 9 bases between the germline ends. This CDR3 has 14 residues. Looked up from germline, CDR1 is MNHEY and CDR2 is SVGAGI. As DNA, the CDR3 is TGTGCCAGCAGTTACTCGGGGACTCGCTACGAGCAGTACTTC. This sequence encodes CASSYSGTRYEQYF.